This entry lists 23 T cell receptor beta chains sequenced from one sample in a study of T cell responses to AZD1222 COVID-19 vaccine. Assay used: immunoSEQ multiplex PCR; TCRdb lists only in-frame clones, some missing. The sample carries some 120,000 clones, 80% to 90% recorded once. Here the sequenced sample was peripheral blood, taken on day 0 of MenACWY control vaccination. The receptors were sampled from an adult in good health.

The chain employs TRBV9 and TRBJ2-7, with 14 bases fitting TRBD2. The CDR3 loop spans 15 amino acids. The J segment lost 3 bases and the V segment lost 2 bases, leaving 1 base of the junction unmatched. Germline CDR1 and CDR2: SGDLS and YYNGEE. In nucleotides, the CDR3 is TGTGCCAGCAGCGTCGGGACTAGCGGGAGCTACGAGCAGTACTTC. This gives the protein CASSVGTSGSYEQYF.

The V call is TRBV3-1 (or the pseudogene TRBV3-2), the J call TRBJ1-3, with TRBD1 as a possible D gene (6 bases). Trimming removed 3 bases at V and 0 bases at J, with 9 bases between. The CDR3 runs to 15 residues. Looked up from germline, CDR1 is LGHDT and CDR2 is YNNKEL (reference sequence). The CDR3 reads CASSHDRTSGNTIYF. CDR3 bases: TGTGCCAGCAGCCATGACAGGACCTCTGGAAACACCATATATTTT.

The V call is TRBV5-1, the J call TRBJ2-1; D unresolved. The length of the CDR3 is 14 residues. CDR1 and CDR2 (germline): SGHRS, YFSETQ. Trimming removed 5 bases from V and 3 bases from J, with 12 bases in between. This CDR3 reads CASRAEPRYNEQFF. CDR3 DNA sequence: TGCGCCAGCAGAGCCGAGCCCCGCTACAATGAGCAGTTCTTC. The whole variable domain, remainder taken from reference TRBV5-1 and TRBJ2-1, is KAGVTQTPRYLIKTRGQQVTLSCSPISGHRSVSWYQQTPGQGLQFLFEYFSETQRNKGNFPGRFSGRQFSNSRSEMNVSTLELGDSALYLCASRAEPRYNEQFFGPGTRLTVL.

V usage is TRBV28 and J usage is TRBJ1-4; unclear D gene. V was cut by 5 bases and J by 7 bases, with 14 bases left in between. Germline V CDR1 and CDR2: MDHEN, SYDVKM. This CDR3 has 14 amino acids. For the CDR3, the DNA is TGTGCCAGCAGTCCAGGACCACTAACTGAAAAACTGTTTTTT. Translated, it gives CASSPGPLTEKLFF.

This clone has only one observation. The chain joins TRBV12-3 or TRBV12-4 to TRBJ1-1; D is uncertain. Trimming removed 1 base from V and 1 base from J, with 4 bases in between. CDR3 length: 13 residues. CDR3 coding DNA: TGTGCCAGCAGTTTAGGGAAGAACACTGAAGCTTTCTTT. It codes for CASSLGKNTEAFF.

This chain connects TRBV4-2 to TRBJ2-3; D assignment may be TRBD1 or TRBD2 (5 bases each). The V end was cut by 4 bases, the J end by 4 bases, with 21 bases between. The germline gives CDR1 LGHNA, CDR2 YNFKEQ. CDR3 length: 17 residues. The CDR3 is CASSRELEVRGADTQYF. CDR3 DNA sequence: TGTGCCAGCAGCCGAGAGTTAGAAGTCCGAGGGGCAGATACGCAGTATTTT.

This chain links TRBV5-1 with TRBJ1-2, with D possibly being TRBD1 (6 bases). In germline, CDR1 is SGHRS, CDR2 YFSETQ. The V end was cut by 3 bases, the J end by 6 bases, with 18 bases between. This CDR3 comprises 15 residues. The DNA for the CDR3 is TGCGCCAGCAGCTCCCTCGCGGGGGCTCTCGATGGCTACACCTTC. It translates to CASSSLAGALDGYTF.

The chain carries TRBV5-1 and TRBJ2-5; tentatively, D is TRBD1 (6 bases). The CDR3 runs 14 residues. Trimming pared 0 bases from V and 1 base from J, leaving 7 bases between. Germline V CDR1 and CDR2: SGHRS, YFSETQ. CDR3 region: CASSLGQAQETQYF. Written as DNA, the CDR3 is TGCGCCAGCAGCTTGGGACAGGCCCAAGAGACCCAGTACTTC.

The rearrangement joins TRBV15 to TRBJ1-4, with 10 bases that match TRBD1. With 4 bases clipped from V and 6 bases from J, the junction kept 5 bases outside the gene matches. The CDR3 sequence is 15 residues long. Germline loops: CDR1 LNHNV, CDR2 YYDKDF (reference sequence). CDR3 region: CATSIPGTGDEKLFF. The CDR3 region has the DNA TGTGCCACCAGCATCCCCGGGACAGGGGATGAAAAACTGTTTTTT.

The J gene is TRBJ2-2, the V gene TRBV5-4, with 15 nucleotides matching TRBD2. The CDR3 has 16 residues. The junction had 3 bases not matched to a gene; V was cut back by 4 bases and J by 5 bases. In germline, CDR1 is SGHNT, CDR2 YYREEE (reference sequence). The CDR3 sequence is CASSRTSGRVTGELFF. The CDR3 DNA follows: TGTGCCAGCAGCAGGACTAGCGGGAGGGTAACCGGGGAGCTGTTTTTT.

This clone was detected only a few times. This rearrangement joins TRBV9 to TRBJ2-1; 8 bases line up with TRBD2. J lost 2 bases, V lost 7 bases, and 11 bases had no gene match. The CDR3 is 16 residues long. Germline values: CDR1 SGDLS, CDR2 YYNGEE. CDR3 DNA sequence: TGTGCCAGCGCCGACCGGGAGGGCCAAACCTACAATGAGCAGTTCTTC. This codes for CASADREGQTYNEQFF.

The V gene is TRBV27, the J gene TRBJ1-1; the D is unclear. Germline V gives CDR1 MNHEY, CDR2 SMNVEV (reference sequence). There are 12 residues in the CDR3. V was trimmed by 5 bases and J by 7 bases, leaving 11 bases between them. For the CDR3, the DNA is TGTGCCAGCAGTACCCGGACGGGTGAAGCTTTCTTT. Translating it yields CASSTRTGEAFF.

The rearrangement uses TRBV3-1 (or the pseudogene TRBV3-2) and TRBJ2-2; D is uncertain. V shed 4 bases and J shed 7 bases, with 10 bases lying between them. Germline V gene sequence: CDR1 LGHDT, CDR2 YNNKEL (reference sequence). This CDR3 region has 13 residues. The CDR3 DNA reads TGTGCCAGCAGCCTGGTGACGGGCGGGGAGCTGTTTTTT. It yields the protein CASSLVTGGELFF.

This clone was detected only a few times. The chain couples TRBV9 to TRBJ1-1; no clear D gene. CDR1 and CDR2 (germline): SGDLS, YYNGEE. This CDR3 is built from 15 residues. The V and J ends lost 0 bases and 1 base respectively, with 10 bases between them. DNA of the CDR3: TGTGCCAGCAGCGTAGTTGGAGCGAAGAACACTGAAGCTTTCTTT. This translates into CASSVVGAKNTEAFF. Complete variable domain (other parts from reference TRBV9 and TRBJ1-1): DSGVTQTPKHLITATGQRVTLRCSPRSGDLSVYWYQQSLDQGLQFLIQYYNGEERAKGNILERFSAQQFPDLHSELNLSSLELGDSALYFCASSVVGAKNTEAFFGQGTRLTVV.

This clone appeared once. The CDR3 DNA is TGTGCCAGCAGTTCCCCGCCCCGGGACTTCGGCAGGAGCACAGATACGCAGTATTTT. Translating gives CASSSPPRDFGRSTDTQYF. V usage is TRBV28 and J usage is TRBJ2-3, with D tentatively TRBD2 (6 bases). Trimming cost V 4 bases and J 0 bases, with 23 bases left between them. Germline CDR1 and CDR2: MDHEN and SYDVKM. The CDR3 contains 19 residues.

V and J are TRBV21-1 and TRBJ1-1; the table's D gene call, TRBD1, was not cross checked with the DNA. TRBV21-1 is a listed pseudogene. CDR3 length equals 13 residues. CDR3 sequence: CASTEQMNTEAFF. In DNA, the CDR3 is TGTGCCAGCACAGAACAAATGAACACTGAAGCTTTCTTT.

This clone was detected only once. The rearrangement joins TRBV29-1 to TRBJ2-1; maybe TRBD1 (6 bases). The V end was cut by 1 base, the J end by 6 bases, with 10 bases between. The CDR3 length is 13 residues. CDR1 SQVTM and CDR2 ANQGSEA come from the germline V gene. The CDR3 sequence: CSVEGGQGNEQFF. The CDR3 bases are TGCAGCGTTGAAGGGGGGCAGGGCAATGAGCAGTTCTTC.

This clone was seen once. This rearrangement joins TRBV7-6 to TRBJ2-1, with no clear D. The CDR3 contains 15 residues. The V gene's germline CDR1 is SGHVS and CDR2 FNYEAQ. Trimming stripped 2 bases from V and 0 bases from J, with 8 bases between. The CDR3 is CASSLRPNSYNEQFF. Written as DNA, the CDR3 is TGTGCCAGCAGCTTAAGGCCCAACTCCTACAATGAGCAGTTCTTC.

CDR3 in amino acids: CASQGHTAPETQYF. CDR3 sequence (DNA): TGTGCCTCCCAGGGGCATACCGCGCCGGAGACCCAGTACTTC. The gene calls are TRBV28 and TRBJ2-5; tentative D call: TRBD1 (6 bases). V dropped 11 bases and J dropped 5 bases, with 21 bases sitting between them. The V gene's germline CDR1 is MDHEN and CDR2 SYDVKM. CDR3 length: 14 residues.

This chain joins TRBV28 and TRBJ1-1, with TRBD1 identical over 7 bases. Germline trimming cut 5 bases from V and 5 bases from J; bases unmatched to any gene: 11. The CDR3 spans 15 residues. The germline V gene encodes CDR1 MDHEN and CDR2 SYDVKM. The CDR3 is CASSTPPTGLTEAFF. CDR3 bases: TGTGCCAGCAGTACCCCCCCGACAGGGTTGACTGAAGCTTTCTTT.

CDR3 nucleotides: TGCGCCAGCAGCCAAGCCGGGACAGAGAACTATGGCTACACCTTC. Its protein product is CASSQAGTENYGYTF. The rearrangement links TRBV4-1 to TRBJ1-2; 7 positions match TRBD1. Germline V gene sequence: CDR1 MGHRA, CDR2 YSYEKL. There are 15 residues in the CDR3. With V trimmed by 1 base and J by 2 bases, 4 bases remained unmatched.

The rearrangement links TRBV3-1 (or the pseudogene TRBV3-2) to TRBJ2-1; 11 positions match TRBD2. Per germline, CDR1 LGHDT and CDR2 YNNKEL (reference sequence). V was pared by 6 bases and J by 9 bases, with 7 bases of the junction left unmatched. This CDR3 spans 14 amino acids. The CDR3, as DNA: TGTGCCAGCAGATCACTAGCGGGAGTGTTTGAGCAGTTCTTC. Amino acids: CASRSLAGVFEQFF.

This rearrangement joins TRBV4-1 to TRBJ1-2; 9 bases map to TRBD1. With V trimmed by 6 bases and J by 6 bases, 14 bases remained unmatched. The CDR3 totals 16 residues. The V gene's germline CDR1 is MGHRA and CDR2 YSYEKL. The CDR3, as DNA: TGCGCCAGCAGTCAACACCCGGGACAGGGTTTAGATGGCTACACCTTC. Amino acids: CASSQHPGQGLDGYTF.